This TCR beta chain was recovered during a study of cytomegalovirus exposure and HLA in healthy donors. Study-wide context: Counted in an early data release were about 80 million unique TCRs from HLA-typed donors.

Study-level results: Productive rates of about 87% or about 30% were seen for most TCR beta V segments in an earlier analysis. Later findings reportedly placed an Asian-associated ancestry cluster below the roughly 700-donor mean for N-insertions.

The primer mix had 60 Vbeta and 13 Jbeta primers. Only in-frame clones appear in the TCRdb table, and some are missing; sequencing was by immunoSEQ multiplex PCR. The sample shows around 150,000 clones, around 78% of them seen only once. CDR3 length equals 15 residues. Germline CDR1 and CDR2: SGHRS and YFSETQ. The ends lost 3 bases at V and 7 bases at J; junction bases unmatched: 9. Turning to this clone: Antigen specificity is unknown.

The clonotype comes from a middle-aged woman in good health and CMV-seronegative. Sequencing was done on a sample of PBMCs. The rearrangement joins TRBV5-1 to TRBJ1-2; 10 bases map to TRBD1. The CDR3 nucleotides are TGCGCCAGCAGCTCCCAGACAGGGGGCTCGTTTGGCTACACCTTC. It codes for CASSSQTGGSFGYTF. Looking up the rest from reference TRBV5-1 and TRBJ1-2 gives the full variable domain: KAGVTQTPRYLIKTRGQQVTLSCSPISGHRSVSWYQQTPGQGLQFLFEYFSETQRNKGNFPGRFSGRQFSNSRSEMNVSTLELGDSALYLCASSSQTGGSFGYTFGSGTRLTVV.